These 23 T cell receptor beta chains were all obtained from the same sample, sequenced in a study of neoadjuvant anti-PD-1 for oral cavity cancer. Assay: immunoSEQ multiplex PCR; the TCRdb copy retains only in-frame clones and omits some. There are about 72,000 clones in the sample; around 80% occur only once, and 3% to 3.5% lies in the top ten. This material consisted of PBMCs, taken before nivolumab (anti-PD-1) treatment. All receptors come from a person between 40 and 85 years old with oral cavity squamous cell carcinoma.

CDR3 DNA sequence: TGTGCCAGCAGCTTGGTACTAGCGGGAGGGCAGAGGACCTACAATGAGCAGTTCTTC. Protein: CASSLVLAGGQRTYNEQFF. The V gene is TRBV5-6, the J gene TRBJ2-1; 13 bases line up with TRBD2. The germline V gene encodes CDR1 SGHDT and CDR2 YYEEEE. This CDR3 contains 19 residues. After removal of 0 bases from V and 2 bases from J, the junction contained 8 bases not matched to a gene.

The chain carries TRBV27 and TRBJ2-7, with 14 bases aligning to TRBD2. V shed 5 bases, J shed 3 bases, and the junction held 3 bases outside the gene matches. This CDR3 is 15 amino acids long. In germline, CDR1 is MNHEY, CDR2 SMNVEV (reference sequence). The CDR3 loop reads CASSPGTSGSYEQYF. In nucleotides, the CDR3 is TGTGCCAGCAGTCCCGGGACTAGCGGGAGCTACGAGCAGTACTTC.

In regard to this clone: The sample contains more than one DNA sequence encoding this CDR3. The chain has TRBV13 and TRBJ2-7; D is unclear. This CDR3 is built from 13 residues. V gave up 0 bases and J gave up 4 bases, with 7 bases separating them. The germline V gene encodes CDR1 PRHDT and CDR2 FYEKMQ (reference sequence). The CDR3 nucleotides are TGTGCCAGCAGCTTAGGTCAACCATACGAGCAGTACTTC. Its protein product is CASSLGQPYEQYF.

The gene calls are TRBV6-5 and TRBJ2-7, with 8 bases fitting TRBD1. J was trimmed by 2 bases and V by 3 bases; bases with no gene match: 6. Germline CDR1 is MNHEY and CDR2 is SVGAGI. CDR3 length: 15 amino acids. CDR3 amino acids: CASSYGNRGAYEQYF. Written as DNA, the CDR3 is TGTGCCAGCAGTTATGGGAACAGGGGGGCCTACGAGCAGTACTTC.

The chain joins TRBV30 to TRBJ2-5, with a tentative D call TRBD2 (5 bases). CDR3 length equals 13 residues. V dropped 0 bases and J dropped 4 bases, with 9 bases sitting between them. Germline lookup yields CDR1 GTSNPN and CDR2 SVGIG (reference sequence). DNA of the CDR3: TGTGCCTGGAGTGTAATCCGGGGAGAGACCCAGTACTTC. Amino acid sequence: CAWSVIRGETQYF.

The chain combines TRBV5-6 with TRBJ2-7, with unresolved D. V was shortened by 1 base and J by 4 bases, with 12 bases between the two germline ends. Germline V gene lookup returns CDR1 SGHDT and CDR2 YYEEEE. The CDR3 is made up of 14 amino acids. The CDR3 is CASSLFRGSYEQYF. In DNA form, the CDR3 reads TGTGCCAGCAGCTTGTTCCGAGGCAGTTACGAGCAGTACTTC.

This sequence joins TRBV30 and TRBJ1-2; tentative D call: TRBD1 (5 bases). V gave up 2 bases and J gave up 6 bases, with 13 bases separating them. CDR3 length: 13 amino acids. Germline loops: CDR1 GTSNPN, CDR2 SVGIG (reference sequence). DNA of the CDR3: TGTGCCTGGAGTCGGTCAGGGCTCGATGGCTACACCTTC. Amino acids: CAWSRSGLDGYTF. The entire variable domain, with the rest obtained from reference TRBV30 and TRBJ1-2, is as follows: SQTIHQWPATLVQPVGSPLSLECTVEGTSNPNLYWYRQAAGRGLQLLFYSVGIGQISSEVPQNLSASRPQDRQFILSSKKLLLSDSGFYLCAWSRSGLDGYTFGSGTRLTVV.

The V gene is TRBV4-1, the J gene TRBJ1-4; D is undetermined. Germline-derived CDR1 and CDR2 are MGHRA and YSYEKL. V was pared by 4 bases and J by 7 bases, with 13 bases between. The CDR3 runs 14 residues. CDR3 loop: CASSPRSFGEKLFF. CDR3 sequence (DNA): TGCGCCAGCAGCCCGAGGAGTTTCGGTGAAAAACTGTTTTTT.

The genes are TRBV27 and TRBJ1-3, with a weak D call TRBD1 (5 bases). With 5 bases removed from V and 4 bases from J, the gap between germline ends came to 9 bases. This CDR3 comprises 13 residues. Germline assignment: CDR1 MNHEY and CDR2 SMNVEV (reference sequence). The CDR3 DNA sequence: TGTGCCAGCAGTACTCGACAGGGAAACACCATATATTTT. Translation gives CASSTRQGNTIYF.

This rearrangement joins TRBV27 to TRBJ1-3; a possible D gene is TRBD1 (5 bases). The CDR3 runs to 15 residues. Germline lookup yields CDR1 MNHEY and CDR2 SMNVEV (reference sequence). V dropped 6 bases and J dropped 0 bases, with 12 bases sitting between them. The CDR3 DNA follows: TGTGCCAGCAGGGCGGGAGACAGCTCTGGAAACACCATATATTTT. It is translated as CASRAGDSSGNTIYF.

In the case of this clone: A junction end diverges from the germline sequence, so it may reflect a read error. The rearrangement joins TRBV6-4 to TRBJ1-2, with 9 positions matching TRBD1. The germline gives CDR1 MRHNA, CDR2 SNTAGT. The CDR3 spans 14 residues. The CDR3: CASSELGQGTPALF. CDR3 nucleotides: TGTGCCAGCAGTGAATTGGGACAGGGAACTCCGGCCCTCTTC.

This clone was picked up a small number of times. This chain joins TRBV7-8 and TRBJ2-1; D remains unclear. The CDR3 runs 15 residues. Deletions cut 1 base from V and 6 bases from J, with 13 bases between. CDR1 is SGHVS, CDR2 FQNEAQ, per germline. This CDR3 reads CASSLVAGSSNEQFF. The CDR3 DNA sequence: TGTGCCAGCAGCTTAGTGGCAGGTAGTAGCAATGAGCAGTTCTTC.

This clone was detected a few times. V gene TRBV2 combines with J gene TRBJ1-1; D is undetermined. The V and J ends lost 2 bases and 0 bases respectively, with 7 bases between them. The germline V gene has CDR1 SNHLY and CDR2 FYNNEI. The length of the CDR3 is 14 residues. CDR3 sequence: CASSELAMNTEAFF. For the CDR3, the DNA is TGTGCCAGCAGTGAATTGGCGATGAACACTGAAGCTTTCTTT.

The CDR3 DNA reads as TGTGGATCTAGCTCCTACGAGCAGTACTTC. Translated: CGSSSYEQYF. V and J are TRBV6-1 and TRBJ2-7; no reliable D call. This CDR3 spans 10 amino acids. The V gene's germline CDR1 is MNHNS and CDR2 SASEGT.

The chain couples TRBV6-5 to TRBJ2-5; D is possibly TRBD2 (6 bases). The CDR3 contains 15 residues. The germline V gene has CDR1 MNHEY and CDR2 SVGAGI. The V end was cut by 0 bases, the J end by 3 bases, with 11 bases between. As DNA, the CDR3 is TGTGCCAGCAGTTACTCGGCTAGCGTAAAAGAGACCCAGTACTTC. This codes for CASSYSASVKETQYF.

The chain couples TRBV2 to TRBJ2-1; 8 bases map to TRBD2. With V trimmed by 6 bases and J by 15 bases, 13 bases remained unmatched. CDR1 and CDR2 (germline): SNHLY, FYNNEI. This CDR3 is built from 13 residues. The CDR3 reads CASRSEREQTGFF. CDR3 sequence (DNA): TGTGCCAGCAGGTCAGAGCGGGAGCAGACTGGGTTCTTC.

The sample holds a few counts of this clone. This chain's CDR3 is CARSLGSNQPQHF. CDR3 DNA sequence: TGTGCCAGAAGCTTGGGCAGCAATCAGCCCCAGCATTTT. This chain uses TRBV5-3 with TRBJ1-5; no firm D call. TRBV5-3 is an ORF; its function is uncertain. Between the trimmed V and J ends, which lost 0 bases and 1 base, there was a span of 2 bases. This CDR3 has 13 residues.

The chain uses TRBV4-1 and TRBJ2-1; D gene unclear. The CDR3 is made up of 14 amino acids. The V gene lost 4 bases and the J gene lost 0 bases, with 7 bases spanning the gap. The germline V gene encodes CDR1 MGHRA and CDR2 YSYEKL. In DNA, the CDR3 is TGCGCCAGCAGCCCAACGAGCTCCTACAATGAGCAGTTCTTC. This gives the protein CASSPTSSYNEQFF.

This clone is medium-sized. The V gene is TRBV6-5, the J gene TRBJ1-2, with D unresolved. With 2 bases removed from V and 4 bases from J, the gap between germline ends came to 11 bases. This CDR3 contains 14 residues. Germline CDR1 reads MNHEY; CDR2 reads SVGAGI. DNA of the CDR3: TGTGCCAGCAGTTACGGAGCGGGGATCTATGGCTACACCTTC. Protein product: CASSYGAGIYGYTF.

The chain has TRBV7-8 and TRBJ2-5; tentatively, D is TRBD2 (6 bases). The CDR3 loop spans 15 amino acids. The germline V gene encodes CDR1 SGHVS and CDR2 FQNEAQ. Trimming removed 1 base from V and 5 bases from J, with 14 bases in between. CDR3 DNA: TGTGCCAGCAGCTTAGACGGCGGGGTGGGGGAGACCCAGTACTTC. Protein sequence: CASSLDGGVGETQYF. Full variable domain (missing parts from reference TRBV7-8 and TRBJ2-5): GAGVSQSPRYKVAKRGQDVALRCDPISGHVSLFWYQQALGQGPEFLTYFQNEAQLDKSGLPSDRFFAERPEGSVSTLKIQRTQQEDSAVYLCASSLDGGVGETQYFGPGTRLLVL.

This clone was seen more than once but under ten times. The chain joins TRBV7-8 to TRBJ2-7; 7 positions agree with TRBD2. The length of the CDR3 is 13 residues. The junction had 5 bases not matched to a gene; V was cut back by 8 bases and J by 1 base. Germline V lookup: CDR1 SGHVS, CDR2 FQNEAQ. CDR3 in amino acids: CASGGRASYEQYF. CDR3 in DNA: TGTGCCAGCGGGGGGAGGGCATCCTACGAGCAGTACTTC.

The chain is built from TRBV6-5 and TRBJ2-1; the D is unclear. The V end was cut by 0 bases, the J end by 3 bases, with 9 bases between. The CDR3 is 15 residues long. Germline V gene lookup returns CDR1 MNHEY and CDR2 SVGAGI. The DNA for the CDR3 is TGTGCCAGCAGTTACTCGACCCGCGGCTACAATGAGCAGTTCTTC. Amino acids: CASSYSTRGYNEQFF.

The J gene is TRBJ2-7, the V gene TRBV28, with 10 bases fitting TRBD1. V lost 4 bases to trimming and J lost 5 bases; unmatched junction nucleotides: 8. This CDR3 region has 15 residues. Germline values: CDR1 MDHEN, CDR2 SYDVKM. The CDR3 sequence: CASSSAGTGVHEQYF. For the CDR3, the DNA is TGTGCCAGCAGTTCGGCCGGGACAGGGGTTCACGAGCAGTACTTC.